This TCR beta chain was sequenced for a study of neurological immune-mediated disorders. General study points: Private repertoires in all groups were suggested by the finding that expanded clones across subjects shared no CDR3 amino acid sequences. Phylogenetically, 18 of 34 multiple sclerosis patients' repertoires fell into one related-CDR3 cluster, a possible signature.

Sorted libraries drew on 900,000 to 1,000,000 CD4+ or CD8+ T cells. This clonotype appeared many times. Its antigen is as yet unknown. The cDNA came from 5'RACE, which used 10-nucleotide random UMIs. Via MiXCR, TCRdb re-called the 5' RACE reads, giving one row per CDR3 protein. The sample lists tens of thousands of distinct CDR3 sequences, approximately 3.6% occurring once. The sequenced material came from CD4+ T cells from blood. This TCR was sampled from a middle-aged woman with multiple sclerosis.

CDR3 amino acids: CASSYRDRGGNQPQHF. The CDR3 DNA is TGTGCCAGCAGTTACAGGGACAGGGGCGGCAATCAGCCCCAGCATTTT. The chain has TRBV6-2 or TRBV6-3 and TRBJ1-5; 10 nucleotides line up with TRBD1. V lost 2 bases, J lost 2 bases, and 3 bases stayed unmatched. This CDR3 is built from 16 residues. CDR1 is MNHEY, CDR2 SVGEGT, per germline.